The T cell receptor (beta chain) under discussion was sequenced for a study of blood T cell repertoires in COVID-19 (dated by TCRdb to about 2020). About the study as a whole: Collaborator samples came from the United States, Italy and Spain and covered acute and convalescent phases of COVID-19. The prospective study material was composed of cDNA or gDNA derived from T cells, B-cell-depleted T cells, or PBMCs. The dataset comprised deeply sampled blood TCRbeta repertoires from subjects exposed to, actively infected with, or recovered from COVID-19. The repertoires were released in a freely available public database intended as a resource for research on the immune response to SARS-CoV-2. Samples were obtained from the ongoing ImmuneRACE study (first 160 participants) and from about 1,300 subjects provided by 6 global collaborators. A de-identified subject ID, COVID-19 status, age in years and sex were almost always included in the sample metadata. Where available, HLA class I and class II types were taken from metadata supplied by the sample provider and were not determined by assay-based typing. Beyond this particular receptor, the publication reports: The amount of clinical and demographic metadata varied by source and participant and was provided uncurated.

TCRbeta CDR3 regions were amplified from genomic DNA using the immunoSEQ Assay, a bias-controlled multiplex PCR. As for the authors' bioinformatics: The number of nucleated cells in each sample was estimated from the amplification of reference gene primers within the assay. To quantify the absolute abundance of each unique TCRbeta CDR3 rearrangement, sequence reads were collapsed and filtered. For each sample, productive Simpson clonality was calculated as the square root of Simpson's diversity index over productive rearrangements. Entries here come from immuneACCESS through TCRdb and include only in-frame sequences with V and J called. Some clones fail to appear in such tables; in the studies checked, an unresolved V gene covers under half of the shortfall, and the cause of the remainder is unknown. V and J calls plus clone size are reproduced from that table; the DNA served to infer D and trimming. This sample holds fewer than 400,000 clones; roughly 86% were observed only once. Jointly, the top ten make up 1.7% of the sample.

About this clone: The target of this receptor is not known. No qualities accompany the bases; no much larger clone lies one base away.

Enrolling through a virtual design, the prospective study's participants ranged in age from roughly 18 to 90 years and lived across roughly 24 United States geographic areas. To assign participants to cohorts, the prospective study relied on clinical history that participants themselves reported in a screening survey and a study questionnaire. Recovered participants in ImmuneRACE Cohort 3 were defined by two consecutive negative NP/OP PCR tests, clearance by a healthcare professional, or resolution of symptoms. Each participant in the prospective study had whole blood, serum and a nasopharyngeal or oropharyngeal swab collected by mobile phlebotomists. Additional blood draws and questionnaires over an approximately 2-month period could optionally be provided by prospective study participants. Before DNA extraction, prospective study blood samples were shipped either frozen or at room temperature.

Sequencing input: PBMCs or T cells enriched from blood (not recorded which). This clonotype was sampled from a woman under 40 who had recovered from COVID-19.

The CDR3 has the sequence CASSPPGGIGGYGYTF. The nucleotides read TGTGCCAGCTCACCGCCCGGGGGGATAGGAGGATATGGCTACACCTTC. In this chain, TRBV18 is recombined with TRBJ1-2, with a tentative D gene TRBD1 over 5 matching bases. The germline V gene sets CDR1 to KGHSH and CDR2 to LQKENI. Spanning cysteine to phenylalanine, the CDR3 consists of 16 amino acids. CDR3 DNA is the only sequence kept; it has 48 bases, read in frame from the first base. The junction shows trimming of 3 bases on V and 5 bases on J, plus 19 bases between the germline ends.